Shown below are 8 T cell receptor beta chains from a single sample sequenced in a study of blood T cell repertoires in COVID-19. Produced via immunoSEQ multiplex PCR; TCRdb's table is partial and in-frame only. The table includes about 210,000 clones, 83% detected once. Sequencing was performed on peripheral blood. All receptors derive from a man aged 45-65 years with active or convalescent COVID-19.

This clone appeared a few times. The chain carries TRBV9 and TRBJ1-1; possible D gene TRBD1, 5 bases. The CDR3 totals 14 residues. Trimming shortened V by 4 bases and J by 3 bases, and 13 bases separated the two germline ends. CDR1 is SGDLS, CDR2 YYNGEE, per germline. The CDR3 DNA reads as TGTGCCAGCAGCACCTCCGGGGGATACACTGAAGCTTTCTTT. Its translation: CASSTSGGYTEAFF.

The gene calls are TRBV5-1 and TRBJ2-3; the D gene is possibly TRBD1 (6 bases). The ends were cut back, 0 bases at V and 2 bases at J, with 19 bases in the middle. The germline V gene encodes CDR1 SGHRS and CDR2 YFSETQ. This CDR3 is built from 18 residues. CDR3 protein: CASSLGQAILENTDTQYF. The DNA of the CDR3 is TGCGCCAGCAGCTTGGGACAGGCTATCCTAGAAAACACAGATACGCAGTATTTT.

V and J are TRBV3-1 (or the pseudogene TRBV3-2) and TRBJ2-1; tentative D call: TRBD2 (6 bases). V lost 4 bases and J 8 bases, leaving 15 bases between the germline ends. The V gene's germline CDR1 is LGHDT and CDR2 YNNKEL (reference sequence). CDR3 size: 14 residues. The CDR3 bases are TGTGCCAGCAGCCGTTGGGACTTAGCCCATGAGCAGTTCTTC. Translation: CASSRWDLAHEQFF.

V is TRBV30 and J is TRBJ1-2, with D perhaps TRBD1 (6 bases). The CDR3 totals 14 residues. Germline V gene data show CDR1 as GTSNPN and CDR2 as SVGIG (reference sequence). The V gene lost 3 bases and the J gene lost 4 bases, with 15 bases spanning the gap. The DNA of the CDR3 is TGTGCCTGGAGGGAGGACAGTCAGGCCTATGGCTACACCTTC. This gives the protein CAWREDSQAYGYTF.

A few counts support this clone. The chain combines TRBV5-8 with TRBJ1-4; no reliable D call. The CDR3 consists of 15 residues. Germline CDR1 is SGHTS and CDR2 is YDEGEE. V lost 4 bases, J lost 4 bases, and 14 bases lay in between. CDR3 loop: CASSLVGVYNEKLFF. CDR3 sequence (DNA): TGTGCCAGCAGCCTGGTGGGAGTTTATAATGAAAAACTGTTTTTT.

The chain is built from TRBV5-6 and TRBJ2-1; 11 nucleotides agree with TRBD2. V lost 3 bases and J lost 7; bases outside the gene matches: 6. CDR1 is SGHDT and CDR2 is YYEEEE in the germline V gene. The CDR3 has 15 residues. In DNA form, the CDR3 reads TGTGCCAGCAGCTCCGGGACTAGCGGTACAAATGAGCAGTTCTTC. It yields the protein CASSSGTSGTNEQFF. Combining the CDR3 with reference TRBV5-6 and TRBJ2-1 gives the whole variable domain DAGVTQSPTHLIKTRGQQVTLRCSPKSGHDTVSWYQQALGQGPQFIFQYYEEEERQRGNFPDRFSGHQFPNYSSELNVNALLLGDSALYLCASSSGTSGTNEQFFGPGTRLTVL.

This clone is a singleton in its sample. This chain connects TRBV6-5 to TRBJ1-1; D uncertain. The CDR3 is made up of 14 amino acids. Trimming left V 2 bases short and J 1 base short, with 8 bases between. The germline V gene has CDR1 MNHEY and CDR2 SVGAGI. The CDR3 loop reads CASSYRQENTEAFF. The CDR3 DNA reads TGTGCCAGCAGTTACCGCCAGGAGAACACTGAAGCTTTCTTT.

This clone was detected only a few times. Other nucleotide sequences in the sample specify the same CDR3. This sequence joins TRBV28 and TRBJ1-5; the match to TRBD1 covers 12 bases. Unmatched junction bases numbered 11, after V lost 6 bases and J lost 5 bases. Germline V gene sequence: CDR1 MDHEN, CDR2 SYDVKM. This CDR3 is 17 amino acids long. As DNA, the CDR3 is TGTGCCAGCAGATCGGGACAGGGGGCCGGGAAGGATCAGCCCCAGCATTTT. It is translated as CASRSGQGAGKDQPQHF.